The 21 T cell receptor beta chains presented below share a single source sample, sequenced in a study of long-term antiretroviral therapy in people with HIV. Running of the v3.0 immunoSEQ assay took place at survey level. Some clones are missing from TCRdb's copy, which holds only in-frame ones; the method was immunoSEQ multiplex PCR. The repertoire holds roughly 20,000 clones, 75% to 85% seen once, with about 10% in the top ten. The sample consisted of unsorted PBMCs, taken 0.2 years after starting antiretroviral therapy. The receptors were sampled from a woman between 35 and 50 years old with HIV.

This chain uses TRBV9 with TRBJ2-7; D perhaps matches TRBD2 (5 bases). Trimming removed 5 bases from V and 3 bases from J, with 21 bases in between. This CDR3 has 16 amino acids. From germline, CDR1 is SGDLS and CDR2 YYNGEE. In DNA, the CDR3 is TGTGCCAGCAGTCCAATGGGGAGCCCGTCCATCTACGAGCAGTACTTC. Its translation: CASSPMGSPSIYEQYF.

V usage is TRBV7-9 and J usage is TRBJ2-1; 12 bases align to TRBD2. With 0 bases clipped from V and 4 bases from J, the junction kept 7 bases outside the gene matches. CDR1 and CDR2 (germline): SEHNR, FQNEAQ (reference sequence). The length of the CDR3 is 18 residues. CDR3 in DNA: TGTGCCAGCAGCTTAGCGACGACTAGCGGGAGTAGGTACAATGAGCAGTTCTTC. This encodes CASSLATTSGSRYNEQFF.

This sequence joins TRBV2 and TRBJ2-7; 11 positions agree with TRBD2. The CDR3 runs 16 residues. V lost 3 bases and J lost 7; bases outside the gene matches: 11. The germline CDR1 and CDR2 sequences are SNHLY and FYNNEI. The CDR3 coding sequence is TGTGCCAGCAGTGACGTGTTAGCGGGAGGGAAAAAGGAGCAGTACTTC. Protein: CASSDVLAGGKKEQYF.

The genes are TRBV7-2 and TRBJ1-1, with D uncertain. V was pared by 5 bases and J by 3 bases, with 7 bases between. Germline loops: CDR1 SGHTA, CDR2 FQGNSA. The CDR3 spans 12 residues. This chain's CDR3 is CASSPRDTEAFF. The CDR3 nucleotides read TGTGCCAGCAGCCCGCGGGACACTGAAGCTTTCTTT.

J is TRBJ1-3 and V is TRBV7-2; no definite D call. Germline V gives CDR1 SGHTA, CDR2 FQGNSA. The V end was cut by 5 bases, the J end by 3 bases, with 11 bases between. The CDR3 has 14 amino acids. CDR3 region: CASSQGRNGNTIYF. CDR3 bases: TGTGCCAGCAGCCAAGGCAGGAATGGAAACACCATATATTTT. Supplemented by reference TRBV7-2 and TRBJ1-3, the full variable domain reads GAGVSQSPSNKVTEKGKDVELRCDPISGHTALYWYRQSLGQGLEFLIYFQGNSAPDKSGLPSDRFSAERTGGSVSTLTIQRTQQEDSAVYLCASSQGRNGNTIYFGEGSWLTVV.

For the CDR3, the DNA is TGTGCCAGTAGTATATATGGACGGGTGGACGAGCAGTACTTC. Encoded protein: CASSIYGRVDEQYF. The V call is TRBV19, the J call TRBJ2-7, with D uncertain. V shed 2 bases and J shed 5 bases, with 13 bases lying between them. Germline-derived CDR1 and CDR2 are LNHDA and SQIVND (reference sequence). The CDR3 has 14 amino acids.

The chain combines TRBV21-1 with TRBJ2-5; the DNA was not used to check the table's D call, TRBD1. TRBV21-1 is a documented pseudogene. This CDR3 has 17 amino acids. CDR3 loop: CASSKRDRDRTEETQYF. CDR3 in DNA: TGTGCCAGCAGCAAGAGGGACAGGGACCGAACCGAAGAGACCCAGTACTTC.

The chain joins TRBV5-1 to TRBJ2-3, with 13 nucleotides matching TRBD2. V lost 4 bases and J lost 1; bases outside the gene matches: 3. The length of the CDR3 is 16 residues. The germline V gene has CDR1 SGHRS and CDR2 YFSETQ. In DNA form, the CDR3 reads TGCGCCAGCAGCATTGGGACTAGCGGGGGCACAGATACGCAGTATTTT. Its translation is CASSIGTSGGTDTQYF.

This clone was detected only a few times. This chain links TRBV7-9 with TRBJ2-1; TRBD2 agrees at 8 bases. The V gene's germline CDR1 is SEHNR and CDR2 FQNEAQ (reference sequence). CDR3 size: 15 residues. The V segment lost 5 bases and the J segment 8 bases; nucleotides outside the gene matches: 11. The CDR3 spells CASSPTGLVGDEQFF. The CDR3 DNA reads TGTGCCAGCAGCCCTACGGGACTAGTCGGCGATGAGCAGTTCTTC. The full variable domain, completed using reference TRBV7-9 and TRBJ2-1, is DTGVSQNPRHKITKRGQNVTFRCDPISEHNRLYWYRQTLGQGPEFLTYFQNEAQLEKSRLLSDRFSAERPKGSFSTLEIQRTEQGDSAMYLCASSPTGLVGDEQFFGPGTRLTVL.

The V call is TRBV6-5, the J call TRBJ2-7; D possibly corresponds to TRBD2 (5 bases). Germline CDR1 and CDR2: MNHEY and SVGAGI. The length of the CDR3 is 14 residues. V was clipped by 3 bases and J by 3 bases, with 12 bases between them. The DNA of the CDR3 is TGTGCCAGCAGTTATAATCCGGGGTACTACGAGCAGTACTTC. Translation gives CASSYNPGYYEQYF.

The chain links TRBV4-1 to TRBJ1-2; a weak D match, TRBD1 (5 bases). Trimming took 1 base from V and 4 from J, leaving 10 bases between them. The germline V gene has CDR1 MGHRA and CDR2 YSYEKL. The CDR3 sequence is 14 residues long. The CDR3 here is CASSQGWTSYGYTF. The DNA for the CDR3 is TGCGCCAGCAGCCAAGGATGGACATCCTATGGCTACACCTTC.

This sequence joins TRBV15 and TRBJ2-5; perhaps TRBD2 as D (6 bases). V lost 4 bases and J 2 bases, leaving 14 bases between the germline ends. The CDR3 runs 15 residues. Germline-derived CDR1 and CDR2 are LNHNV and YYDKDF (reference sequence). The CDR3 DNA follows: TGTGCCACCAGCATCCGGAGGGGCGGGCAAGAGACCCAGTACTTC. As protein: CATSIRRGGQETQYF.

The rearrangement joins TRBV7-9 to TRBJ2-1; 11 positions agree with TRBD2. The CDR3 spans 15 residues. V shed 6 bases and J 2 bases; nucleotides not matched to a gene: 3. Germline V gene lookup returns CDR1 SEHNR and CDR2 FQNEAQ (reference sequence). CDR3 protein: CASSPSGGTYNEQFF. In DNA, the CDR3 is TGTGCCAGCAGTCCTAGCGGGGGGACCTACAATGAGCAGTTCTTC.

The gene calls are TRBV6-1 and TRBJ1-2; a weak D match, TRBD1 (5 bases). The CDR3 totals 12 residues. CDR1 MNHNS and CDR2 SASEGT come from the germline V gene. Trimming removed 8 bases from V and 2 bases from J, with 9 bases in between. CDR3 loop: CASGGFNYGYTF. DNA of the CDR3: TGTGCCAGCGGGGGGTTCAACTATGGCTACACCTTC.

This clone was recorded only once. V usage is TRBV7-2 and J usage is TRBJ2-5, with 10 bases identical to TRBD1. V trimming: 5 bases; J trimming: 4 bases; junction bases outside the gene matches: 4. The CDR3 sequence is 14 residues long. Germline values: CDR1 SGHTA, CDR2 FQGNSA. In nucleotides, the CDR3 is TGTGCCAGCAGCCATGGGACAGGGGCAGAGACCCAGTACTTC. Its translation is CASSHGTGAETQYF.

V and J are TRBV7-2 and TRBJ1-1; a weak D match, TRBD1 (6 bases). CDR3 length equals 14 residues. The V and J ends lost 8 bases and 4 bases respectively, with 17 bases between them. Per germline, CDR1 SGHTA and CDR2 FQGNSA. DNA of the CDR3: TGTGCCAGCTCACTTTCCAGGGGACCCACTGAAGCTTTCTTT. Translated, it gives CASSLSRGPTEAFF.

This clone was detected a few times. V usage is TRBV9 and J usage is TRBJ2-2; the D is unclear. V was clipped by 0 bases and J by 1 base, with 7 bases between them. CDR3 length: 15 residues. Germline assignment: CDR1 SGDLS and CDR2 YYNGEE. CDR3 sequence (DNA): TGTGCCAGCAGCGTAGGTAGTGGGAACACCGGGGAGCTGTTTTTT. This encodes CASSVGSGNTGELFF. Filled out from reference TRBV9 and TRBJ2-2, the complete variable domain reads DSGVTQTPKHLITATGQRVTLRCSPRSGDLSVYWYQQSLDQGLQFLIQYYNGEERAKGNILERFSAQQFPDLHSELNLSSLELGDSALYFCASSVGSGNTGELFFGEGSRLTVL.

This sequence joins TRBV28 and TRBJ2-7; D gene ambiguous. This CDR3 is built from 15 residues. Trimming pared 2 bases from V and 2 bases from J, leaving 13 bases between. Germline V CDR1 and CDR2: MDHEN, SYDVKM. The CDR3 reads CASSLKAETAYEQYF. The CDR3 DNA is TGTGCCAGCAGTTTAAAGGCAGAAACTGCCTACGAGCAGTACTTC.

The genes are TRBV6-1 and TRBJ2-1; D is unclear. Deletions cut 1 base from V and 5 bases from J, with 6 bases between. CDR3 size: 13 residues. Looked up from germline, CDR1 is MNHNS and CDR2 is SASEGT. The CDR3 DNA is TGTGCCAGCAGTGAAGACTGGAACAATGAGCAGTTCTTC. Amino acid sequence: CASSEDWNNEQFF.

This chain connects TRBV30 to TRBJ2-7; D tentatively reads TRBD1 or TRBD2 (6 bases each). The germline V gene has CDR1 GTSNPN and CDR2 SVGIG (reference sequence). Trimming took off 4 bases at V and 6 bases at J, with 10 bases between the two ends. The CDR3 is 11 residues long. The CDR3 bases are TGTGCCTGGAACGGGGGCGCCGAGCAGTACTTC. Translated, it gives CAWNGGAEQYF. The entire variable domain, with the rest obtained from reference TRBV30 and TRBJ2-7, is as follows: SQTIHQWPATLVQPVGSPLSLECTVEGTSNPNLYWYRQAAGRGLQLLFYSVGIGQISSEVPQNLSASRPQDRQFILSSKKLLLSDSGFYLCAWNGGAEQYFGPGTRLTVT.

The table lists this clone with a count of one. This sequence joins TRBV5-4 and TRBJ2-7; no reliable D call. The germline gives CDR1 SGHNT, CDR2 YYREEE (reference sequence). V was trimmed by 4 bases and J by 2 bases, leaving 13 bases between them. The CDR3 runs to 14 residues. The CDR3 spells CASSHGDAAYEQYF. DNA for the CDR3: TGTGCCAGCAGCCACGGAGACGCAGCCTACGAGCAGTACTTC.